This TCR beta chain was found in a study of blood T cell repertoires in COVID-19. Trimming stripped 4 bases from V and 3 bases from J, with 7 bases between. Looked up from germline, CDR1 is SGDLS and CDR2 is YYNGEE. The CDR3 has 12 amino acids. Data came from immunoSEQ multiplex PCR; TCRdb stores just in-frame clones and leaves some out. The sample yields 100,000 to 150,000 clones, about 86% seen once. The gene calls are TRBV9 and TRBJ1-1; D gene ambiguous. The receptor was isolated from a woman between 50 and 59 years old who had recovered from COVID-19. Material: PBMCs or T cells enriched from blood (not recorded which). The CDR3 region is CASSPQDTEAFF. The CDR3 DNA follows: TGTGCCAGCAGCCCCCAGGACACTGAAGCTTTCTTT.